This T cell receptor (beta chain) comes out of a study of identical twins. General observations from the study: Compared with models, monozygotic twins showed more out-of-frame TCR alpha sharing.

TCRdb itself ran the 5' RACE reads through MiXCR, one entry per CDR3 protein. The sample yields about 700,000 distinct CDR3 sequences, 6% to 6.5% seen once. Ten or more counts support this clonotype. Its antigen is unidentified. The source is a man aged 18 to 30 in good health. Source material: naive T cells sorted from blood.

CDR3 in amino acids: CASSYSRLYEQYF. CDR3 bases: TGTGCCAGCAGTTACTCGCGACTCTACGAGCAGTACTTC. The V gene is TRBV6-2 or TRBV6-3, the J gene TRBJ2-7; D is unclear. Between the trimmed V and J ends, which lost 0 bases and 3 bases, there was a span of 6 bases. Germline CDR1 and CDR2: MNHEY and SVGEGT. This CDR3 is built from 13 residues.